These T cell receptor beta chains were read from a single sample in a study of breast tumors, draining lymph nodes, adjacent tissues. Each CDR3 protein is one row after TCRdb ran MiXCR on the multiplex PCR reads. The sample shows about 35,000 distinct CDR3 sequences, 36% of them seen only once. Sequenced material: breast tumor tissue. The receptors shown here come from a female donor with breast cancer. Some clones in this sample may be carry-over from other donors' samples. The CDR3 runs from the conserved cysteine through the conserved F or W. Each record gives: D gene, J gene, clone size, V gene, CDR3 DNA, CDR3 protein. D genes are given only for firm matches. Clone size is shown for a subset of rows, as once, few, many or a class of expanded clone.

D: TRBD2; J: TRBJ2-7; size: once; V: TRBV11-2; DNA: TGTGCCAGCAGCTCGGGACTAGCGGGAGAACAATTCACCTGCGAGCAGTACTTC; CDR3: CASSSGLAGEQFTCEQYF
D: TRBD2; J: TRBJ2-5; size: .; V: TRBV2; DNA: TGTGCCAGCAGTATTAGCGGGAGGGCCGCAGAGACCCAGTACTTC; CDR3: CASSISGRAAETQYF
D: TRBD2; J: TRBJ2-5; size: medium-sized; V: TRBV15; DNA: TGTGCCACATGGACTAGCGGGTTAGGAGAAGAGACCCAGTACTTC; CDR3: CATWTSGLGEETQYF
D: TRBD2; J: TRBJ2-3; size: many; V: TRBV5-1; DNA: TGCGCCAGCAGCGCCTCTACTAGCGGGCCATTTCCAAATACGCAGTATTTT; CDR3: CASSASTSGPFPNTQYF
D: TRBD2; J: TRBJ2-5; size: .; V: TRBV12-3/TRBV12-4; DNA: TGTGCCAGCAGTCCGGGACTAGCGGGAATTGAGACCCAGTACTTC; CDR3: CASSPGLAGIETQYF
D: .; J: TRBJ2-7; size: many; V: TRBV3-2; DNA: TGTGCCAGCAGCCAAAACGGGAGTTCCTACGAGCAGTACTTC; CDR3: CASSQNGSSYEQYF
D: .; J: TRBJ2-5; size: many; V: TRBV5-1; DNA: TGCGCCAGCAGCTCGAACCAAGAGACCCAGTACTTC; CDR3: CASSSNQETQYF
D: TRBD1; J: TRBJ2-1; size: many; V: TRBV24-1; DNA: TGTGCCACCAGTGATGGGGGACAGAACAATGAGCAGTTCTTC; CDR3: CATSDGGQNNEQFF
D: TRBD1; J: TRBJ1-1; size: .; V: TRBV9; DNA: TGTGCCAGCAGCGTAGAGGGGGCGAACACTGAAGCTTTCTTT; CDR3: CASSVEGANTEAFF
D: TRBD1; J: TRBJ2-7; size: many; V: TRBV20-1; DNA: TGCAGTGCTAGTGGACAGGCGAACTACGAGCAGTACTTC; CDR3: CSASGQANYEQYF
D: .; J: TRBJ2-7; size: few; V: TRBV20-1; DNA: TGCAGTGCTAGAAAAAGCGACTCCTACGAGCAGTACTTC; CDR3: CSARKSDSYEQYF
D: .; J: TRBJ1-2; size: medium-sized; V: TRBV15; DNA: TGTGCCACCAGCAGAAAGGGGATCTATGGCTACACCTTC; CDR3: CATSRKGIYGYTF
D: TRBD1; J: TRBJ2-1; size: many; V: TRBV20-1; DNA: TGCAGTGCTAGAATATTCGGACAGGGCGACAATGAGCAGTTCTTC; CDR3: CSARIFGQGDNEQFF
D: .; J: TRBJ2-3; size: .; V: TRBV4-2; DNA: TGTGCCAGCAGCCAAGAGACCCTCGATACGCAGTATTTT; CDR3: CASSQETLDTQYF
D: .; J: TRBJ1-4; size: .; V: TRBV30; DNA: TGTGCCTGGAGTAGGAGTTTTATCGCGGCTAATGAAAAACTGTTTTTT; CDR3: CAWSRSFIAANEKLFF
D: TRBD2; J: TRBJ2-5; size: many; V: TRBV20-1; DNA: TGCAGTGCTAGAGATCGGCGGGAGGGAGGGACCCAGTACTTC; CDR3: CSARDRREGGTQYF
D: TRBD2; J: TRBJ2-7; size: few; V: TRBV11-2; DNA: TGTGCCAGCAGCTCGGGACTAGCGGGTGCCTACGAGCAGTACTTC; CDR3: CASSSGLAGAYEQYF
D: .; J: TRBJ1-3; size: few; V: TRBV28; DNA: TGTGCCAGCATTGATCAGGGGACGGGAAACACCATATATTTT; CDR3: CASIDQGTGNTIYF
D: TRBD1; J: TRBJ1-2; size: .; V: TRBV30; DNA: TGTGCCTGGAGGAGGGGGCGCGACTATGGCTACACCTTC; CDR3: CAWRRGRDYGYTF
D: .; J: TRBJ2-7; size: .; V: TRBV5-6; DNA: TGTGCCAGCAGCCCGGGACTGAAGAGAGGGCACGCCTTC; CDR3: CASSPGLKRGHAF
D: .; J: TRBJ2-3; size: medium-sized; V: TRBV5-1; DNA: TGCGCCAGCAGCTTCACTAGAAGCACAGATACGCAGTATTTT; CDR3: CASSFTRSTDTQYF
D: .; J: TRBJ2-3; size: .; V: TRBV7-6; DNA: TGTGCCAGCAGCTTGAACCCCGATGGTGCAGATACGCAGTATTTT; CDR3: CASSLNPDGADTQYF
D: .; J: TRBJ1-6; size: many; V: TRBV6-5; DNA: TGTGCCAGCAGTTACTCTAGGGCAGGGACGGGCTCCTATAATTCACCCCTCCACTTT; CDR3: CASSYSRAGTGSYNSPLHF
D: TRBD2; J: TRBJ2-5; size: few; V: TRBV14; DNA: TGTGCCAGCAGCCCCCCGGGGAGGGTTCAAGAGACCCAGTACTTC; CDR3: CASSPPGRVQETQYF
D: TRBD2; J: TRBJ2-3; size: .; V: TRBV18; DNA: TGTGCCAGCTCACCATCGACTAGCGGGAGCGCAGATACGCAGTATTTT; CDR3: CASSPSTSGSADTQYF
D: TRBD1; J: TRBJ1-3; size: few; V: TRBV3-1; DNA: TGTGCCAGCAGCCAAACCGGGACAGGGGGTGGAAACACCATATATTTT; CDR3: CASSQTGTGGGNTIYF
D: .; J: TRBJ2-7; size: many; V: TRBV14; DNA: TGTGCCAGCAGCCAAGGGTTGGTGCTCGGGGCCGAGCAGTACTTC; CDR3: CASSQGLVLGAEQYF
D: TRBD1; J: TRBJ1-2; size: once; V: TRBV24-1; DNA: TGTGCCACCAGTGAGTCAGACAGGGGGCGCGGCTACACCTTC; CDR3: CATSESDRGRGYTF
D: TRBD1; J: TRBJ1-2; size: many; V: TRBV20-1; DNA: TGCAGTGCCTCAACACAGGGGGGGGAGGGCTACACCTTC; CDR3: CSASTQGGEGYTF
D: .; J: TRBJ1-3; size: few; V: TRBV28; DNA: TGTGCCAGCAGTTTTGGCCTGGGGGGGGGTAGAAACACCATATATTTT; CDR3: CASSFGLGGGRNTIYF
D: .; J: TRBJ2-1; size: many; V: TRBV7-6; DNA: TGTGCCAGCAGCCCCCAAACTTTCACCTACAATGAGCAGTTCTTC; CDR3: CASSPQTFTYNEQFF
D: TRBD2; J: TRBJ2-7; size: many; V: TRBV12-5; DNA: TGTGCTAGTGGTTTTCGGAGCGGGAGTGTTTACGAGCAGTACTTC; CDR3: CASGFRSGSVYEQYF
D: .; J: TRBJ2-1; size: many; V: TRBV7-9; DNA: TGTGCCAGCAGCCTTACTTGGGAGCAGTTCTTC; CDR3: CASSLTWEQFF
D: .; J: TRBJ2-3; size: .; V: TRBV6-1; DNA: TGTGCCAGCACCCCTAGCGTGGATACGCAGTATTTT; CDR3: CASTPSVDTQYF
D: .; J: TRBJ2-3; size: .; V: TRBV15; DNA: TGTGCCACCAGCAGAGATTTACGATTGGCAGATACGCAGTATTTT; CDR3: CATSRDLRLADTQYF
D: TRBD1; J: TRBJ2-7; size: many; V: TRBV7-9; DNA: TGTGCCAGCAGCCTCAGGGGGCGAGGCTACGAGCAGTACTTC; CDR3: CASSLRGRGYEQYF
D: .; J: TRBJ2-5; size: many; V: TRBV7-9; DNA: TGTGCCAGCAGCTTCGGGGTGGCTAGCCCAAGGGAGACCCAGTACTTC; CDR3: CASSFGVASPRETQYF
D: .; J: TRBJ2-2; size: few; V: TRBV3-1; DNA: TGTGCCAGCAGCCCAGGACGGAGGGTCGGGGAGCTGTTTTTT; CDR3: CASSPGRRVGELFF
D: .; J: TRBJ2-7; size: many; V: TRBV2; DNA: TGTGCCAGCACCCGAACCGGGAGTCGTTACGAGCAGTACTTC; CDR3: CASTRTGSRYEQYF
D: .; J: TRBJ1-5; size: many; V: TRBV7-9; DNA: TGTGCCAGCACTACAGACAATCAGCCCCAGCATTTT; CDR3: CASTTDNQPQHF
D: TRBD1; J: TRBJ1-2; size: .; V: TRBV5-4; DNA: TGTGCCAGCAGCAAGACAGGGGCCAATGGCTACACCTTC; CDR3: CASSKTGANGYTF
D: .; J: TRBJ2-3; size: few; V: TRBV28; DNA: TGTGCCAGCAGTCCCCCGACTGGCCTCACAGATACGCAGTATTTT; CDR3: CASSPPTGLTDTQYF
D: .; J: TRBJ2-5; size: .; V: TRBV7-6; DNA: TGTGCCAGCGCCGTAGACAGGAACCAAGAGACCCAGTACTTC; CDR3: CASAVDRNQETQYF
D: .; J: TRBJ2-3; size: .; V: TRBV20-1; DNA: TGCAGTGCTAGAGCAATCTCGACCGGACTCTTCCTCGGCACAGATACGCAGTATTTT; CDR3: CSARAISTGLFLGTDTQYF
D: .; J: TRBJ2-1; size: many; V: TRBV5-5; DNA: TGTGCCAGCAGCTTAGCCACCCCAACCTCCTACAATGAGCAGTTCTTC; CDR3: CASSLATPTSYNEQFF
D: .; J: TRBJ1-2; size: once; V: TRBV27; DNA: TGTGCCAGCAGCCAGGGACGGGCTAACTATGGCTACACCTTC; CDR3: CASSQGRANYGYTF
D: TRBD2; J: TRBJ2-1; size: medium-sized; V: TRBV11-3; DNA: TGTGCCAGCAGCGGGGGGGGACTTCACAATGAGCAGTTCTTC; CDR3: CASSGGGLHNEQFF
D: .; J: TRBJ1-5; size: many; V: TRBV6-6; DNA: TGTGCCAGCAGGACAGGACGCAATCAGCCCCAGCATTTT; CDR3: CASRTGRNQPQHF
D: TRBD2; J: TRBJ2-2; size: many; V: TRBV14; DNA: TGTGCCAGCAGCCAAGGACTAGCGGGCGCCGGGGAGCTGTTTTTT; CDR3: CASSQGLAGAGELFF
D: TRBD2; J: TRBJ2-3; size: .; V: TRBV5-1; DNA: TGCGCCAGCAGCACCGGGACTAGCGTAACAGATACGCAGTATTTT; CDR3: CASSTGTSVTDTQYF